This T cell receptor (beta chain) derives from a study of cytomegalovirus exposure and HLA in healthy donors. Unmatched junction bases numbered 9, after V lost 6 bases and J lost 7 bases. The CDR3 is 15 residues long. CDR1 and CDR2 from the germline V gene are WSHSY and SAAADI. Amplification used 60 Vbeta primers and 13 Jbeta primers. Method: immunoSEQ multiplex PCR; TCRdb's copy keeps in-frame clones and lacks some. Altogether about 180,000 clones are present, around 80% being singletons, with the ten largest covering 13%. This clonotype was sampled from a woman aged 45 to 65 in good health and CMV-seropositive. The chain uses TRBV10-2 and TRBJ1-4; 9 bases are shared with TRBD1. The specimen sequenced was PBMCs. The CDR3 loop reads CASSGTGGLGEKLFF. The CDR3 DNA follows: TGCGCCAGCAGCGGAACAGGGGGCTTAGGTGAAAAACTGTTTTTT.